What follows is one TCR beta chain and its context. As yet, its antigen is unknown. This entry belongs to a study of blood T cells in healthy people across ages. Study-level results: The study found more naive CD4+ cells and higher diversity in long-lived than aged donors.

The authors ran a second PCR of about 7 to 11 cycles using a sample-barcoded 5' primer and a J-beta primer mix. Via MiXCR, TCRdb re-called the 5' RACE reads, giving one row per CDR3 protein. The sample yields roughly 680,000 distinct CDR3 sequences, around 21% seen once. Germline loops: CDR1 ENHRY, CDR2 SYGVKD. Trimming took 8 bases from V and 2 from J; bases not matched to a gene: 7. This CDR3 is 15 amino acids long. The receptor was isolated from a man aged 65 to 85 in good health. The sample consisted of blood. The rearrangement uses TRBV10-3 and TRBJ2-3; TRBD2 matches 10 bases. In nucleotides, the CDR3 is TGTGCCATCGCCGTACTAGCGGGGACCACAGATACGCAGTATTTT. Residues: CAIAVLAGTTDTQYF.